This T cell receptor beta chain was recorded in a study of blood T cell repertoires in COVID-19. This table comes from immunoSEQ multiplex PCR, and its TCRdb copy is limited to in-frame clones, with some not included. The profile covers 90,000 to 110,000 clones, with about 80% appearing a single time and 15% to 20% taken by the ten largest. The TCR originated in a woman in her sixties or seventies with acute or convalescent COVID-19. The sample was peripheral blood.

The CDR3, as DNA: TGCGCCAGCAGCTTGGGGGACAGCAGTCAAGAGACCCAGTACTTC. It codes for CASSLGDSSQETQYF. The V call is TRBV5-1, the J call TRBJ2-5, with TRBD1 matching 7 bases. This CDR3 comprises 15 residues. V gave up 0 bases and J gave up 2 bases; unmatched junction bases: 4. CDR1 is SGHRS and CDR2 is YFSETQ in the germline V gene.